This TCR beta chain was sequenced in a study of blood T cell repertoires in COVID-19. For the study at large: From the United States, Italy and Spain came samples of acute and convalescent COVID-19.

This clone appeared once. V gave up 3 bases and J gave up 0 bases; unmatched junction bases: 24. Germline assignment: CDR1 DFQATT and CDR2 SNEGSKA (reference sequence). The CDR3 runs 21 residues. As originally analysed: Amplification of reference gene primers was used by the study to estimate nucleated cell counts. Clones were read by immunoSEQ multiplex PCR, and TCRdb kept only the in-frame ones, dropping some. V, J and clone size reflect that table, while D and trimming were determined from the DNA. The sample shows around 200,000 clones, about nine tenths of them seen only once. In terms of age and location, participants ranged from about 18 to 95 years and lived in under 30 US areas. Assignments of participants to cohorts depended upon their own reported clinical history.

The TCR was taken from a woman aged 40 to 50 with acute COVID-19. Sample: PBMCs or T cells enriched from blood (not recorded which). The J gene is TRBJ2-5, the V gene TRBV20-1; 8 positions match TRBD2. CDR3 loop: CSASTLTMTRASGSYQETQYF. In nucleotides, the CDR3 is TGCAGTGCTAGTACCCTTACTATGACTCGGGCTAGCGGGTCATACCAAGAGACCCAGTACTTC.